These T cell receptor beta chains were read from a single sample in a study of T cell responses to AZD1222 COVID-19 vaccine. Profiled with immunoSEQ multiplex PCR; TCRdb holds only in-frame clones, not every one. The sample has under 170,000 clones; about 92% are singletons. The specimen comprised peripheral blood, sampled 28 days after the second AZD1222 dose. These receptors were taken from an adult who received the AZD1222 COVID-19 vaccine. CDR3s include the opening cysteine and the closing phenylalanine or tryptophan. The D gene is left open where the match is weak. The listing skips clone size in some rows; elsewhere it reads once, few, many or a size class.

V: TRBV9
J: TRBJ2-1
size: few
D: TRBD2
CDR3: CASGGAGVGYEQFF
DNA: TGTGCCAGCGGCGGGGCGGGAGTCGGCTATGAGCAGTTCTTC

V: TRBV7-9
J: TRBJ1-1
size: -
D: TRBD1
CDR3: CASRVTGVGLGTEAFF
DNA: TGTGCCAGCAGGGTTACAGGGGTGGGACTGGGAACTGAAGCTTTCTTT

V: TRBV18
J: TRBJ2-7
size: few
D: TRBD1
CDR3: CASSPGQGIYYEQYF
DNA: TGTGCCAGCTCACCGGGACAGGGAATCTACTACGAGCAGTACTTC

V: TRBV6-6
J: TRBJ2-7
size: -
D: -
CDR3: CASSSKTGRPYEQYF
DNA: TGTGCCAGCAGTTCCAAGACAGGGAGGCCCTACGAGCAGTACTTC

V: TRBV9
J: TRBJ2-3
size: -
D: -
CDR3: CASSVGDLSPDTQYF
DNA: TGTGCCAGCAGCGTAGGGGACCTCTCGCCAGATACGCAGTATTTT

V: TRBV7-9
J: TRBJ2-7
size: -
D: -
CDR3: CASSMWRDNSYEQYF
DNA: TGTGCCAGCAGTATGTGGAGGGACAATTCCTACGAGCAGTACTTC

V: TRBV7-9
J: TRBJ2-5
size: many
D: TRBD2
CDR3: CASMGGTAETQYF
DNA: TGTGCCAGCATGGGAGGGACCGCCGAGACCCAGTACTTC

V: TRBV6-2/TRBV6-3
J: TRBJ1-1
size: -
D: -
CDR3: CASSPTRTALNTEAFF
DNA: TGTGCCAGCAGCCCGACAAGGACGGCTCTGAACACTGAAGCTTTCTTT

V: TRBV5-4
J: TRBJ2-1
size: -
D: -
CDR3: CASSLVGGHDNEQFF
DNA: TGTGCCAGCAGCTTGGTGGGGGGCCATGACAATGAGCAGTTCTTC

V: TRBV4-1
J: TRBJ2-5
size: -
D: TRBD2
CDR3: CASSPWTSGRLQTQYF
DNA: TGCGCCAGCAGCCCCTGGACTAGCGGGAGGCTACAGACCCAGTACTTC

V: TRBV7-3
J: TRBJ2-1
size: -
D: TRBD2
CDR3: CASSLRGLGGNEQFF
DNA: TGTGCCAGCAGCTTAAGGGGACTAGGGGGCAATGAGCAGTTCTTC

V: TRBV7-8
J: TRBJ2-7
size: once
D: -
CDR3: CASSFPAGGQYF
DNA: TGTGCCAGCAGCTTCCCGGCCGGGGGGCAGTACTTC

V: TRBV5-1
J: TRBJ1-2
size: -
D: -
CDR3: CASSLDHREYTF
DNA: TGCGCCAGCAGCTTGGATCATCGGGAGTACACCTTC

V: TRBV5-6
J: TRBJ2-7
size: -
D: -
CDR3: CASSGTAEQYF
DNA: TGTGCCAGCAGCGGTACCGCCGAGCAGTACTTC

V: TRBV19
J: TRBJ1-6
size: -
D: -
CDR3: CASSIGRTGSSYNSPLHF
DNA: TGTGCCAGTAGTATAGGCAGGACTGGGAGCTCCTATAATTCACCCCTCCACTTT

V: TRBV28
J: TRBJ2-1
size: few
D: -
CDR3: CASSPLSVDSYNEQFF
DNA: TGTGCCAGCAGCCCCCTTTCGGTGGACAGCTACAATGAGCAGTTCTTC

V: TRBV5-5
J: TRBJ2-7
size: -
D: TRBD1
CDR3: CASSRDSFYEQYF
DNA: TGTGCCAGCAGCCGGGACAGCTTCTACGAGCAGTACTTC

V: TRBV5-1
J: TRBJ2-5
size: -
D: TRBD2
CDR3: CASSPAAGGPETQYF
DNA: TGCGCCAGCAGCCCGGCAGCGGGAGGGCCCGAGACCCAGTACTTC

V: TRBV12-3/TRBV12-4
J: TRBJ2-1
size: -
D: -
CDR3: CASSLAPTNEQFF
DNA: TGTGCCAGCAGTTTGGCCCCAACCAATGAGCAGTTCTTC

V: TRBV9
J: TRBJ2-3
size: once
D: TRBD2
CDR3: CASSAGLAGGLSTDTQYF
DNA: TGTGCCAGCAGCGCGGGACTAGCGGGAGGGTTGAGCACAGATACGCAGTATTTT

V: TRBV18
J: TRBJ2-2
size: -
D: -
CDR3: CASSRPRAPSPRELFF
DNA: TGTGCCAGCTCCCGACCGAGGGCCCCATCCCCCAGGGAGCTGTTTTTT